The entry below describes one TCR beta chain. The table lists this clonotype with many counts. Its cognate antigen has yet to be identified. Per-nucleotide qualities are absent, and no much larger clonotype sits a single base away. These data belong to a study of post-analysis software for immune sequencing data (dated by TCRdb to the mid-2010s). Notes on the research overall: The recorded disease courses included relapsing-remitting, secondary progressive and progressive-relapsing multiple sclerosis, and some patients had no subtype annotation. Patient repertoires were compared against about a dozen previously published healthy control repertoires from donors aged roughly 6 to 28 years. A subset of samples was prepared in parallel using single-end sample barcoding, then pooled and co-amplified after Illumina adapter ligation. Study-wide findings and limitations: When samples were clustered directly using the F measure, samples prepared in the same batch co-clustered strongly, which prompted a batch-effect correction. The control group was slightly older than the multiple sclerosis patient group. Compared with controls, multiple sclerosis patients had significantly lower normalized Chao1 diversity, a finding suggesting substantial peripheral T-cell clonal expansion. Significantly higher frequencies in patients than in controls were found for about 5 TRBV segments, including TRBV5-6, TRBV5-1 and TRBV20-1.

TCR beta repertoires were profiled from peripheral blood of approximately 13 young patients with multiple sclerosis to demonstrate the VDJtools post-analysis software. The multiple sclerosis patients were children and adolescents ranging in age from about 6 to 17 years. According to the germline V gene, CDR1 reads SGHVS and CDR2 reads FQNEAQ. V loses 2 bases, J loses 3 bases, and the germline ends lie 12 bases apart. From the cysteine through the phenylalanine, the CDR3 covers 15 amino acids. Only the CDR3 DNA stays, 45 bases, in frame from base 1. The library relied on PCR. TCRdb shows the sequencer as Illumina HiSeq 2500. Unique molecular identifiers were incorporated into TCR beta cDNA libraries to reduce PCR and sequencing biases. About 500,000 cDNA molecules were obtained per 1 to 10 million input T cells, so each molecule approximated one T cell. The same protocol used for the earlier healthy control dataset was applied to prepare and sequence the patient libraries. Within a given batch, samples were prepared together, multiplexed and sequenced on the same HiSeq lane. Processing in the source paper ran as follows. MIGEC handled the raw barcoded reads, throwing out single-read molecular identifier groups before consensus assembly and CDR3 extraction. VDJtools was used for post-analysis of the clonotype tables, with diversity normalized by down-sampling every dataset to the smallest sample size. Repertoire overlap clustering matched CDR3 amino acid but not nucleotide sequences to correct batch-related cross-sample contamination. TCRdb itself trimmed the public reads at Q25 with fastp, ran MiXCR and retained productive beta chains. Rows matching on CDR3 protein sequence are summarized as one entry with the most common DNA and genes. The V and J calls shown here were made by TCRdb, not taken from the authors' results. Counted in this sample were hundreds of thousands of distinct CDR3 sequences; roughly 30% of them appeared once. Clones ranked in the top ten supply more than 0.45% of the sample.

The clonotype was recovered from a girl under 18 with multiple sclerosis. The V gene is TRBV7-8 and the J gene is TRBJ2-3; TRBD1 might be the D gene, on 6 matching bases. Sequenced: blood. Read as DNA, the sequence is TGTGCCAGCAGCTTATTCAGTCAGGGGACAGATACGCAGTATTTT. Its amino acids are CASSLFSQGTDTQYF.